This T cell receptor beta chain was profiled in a study of cytomegalovirus exposure and HLA in healthy donors. Study-wide results and caveats: Later on, an analysis found that several of the most significant clusters appeared to be linked to common viral pathogens, which included parvovirus B19. Among donors in an Asian-associated ancestry cluster, a later analysis reportedly found fewer N-insertions than the roughly 610-donor mean. The productive fraction for most TCR beta V segments was about 87% or about 30% in an earlier analysis.

Unrecorded immune exposures were likely, despite nominal health at sampling. The CDR3 is 13 residues long. V dropped 2 bases and J dropped 6 bases, with 11 bases sitting between them. The V gene's germline CDR1 is SNHLY and CDR2 FYNNEI. In the case of this clone: Its target is not known.

This PCR relied on a set of 60 Vbeta primers and 13 Jbeta primers. Sequenced by immunoSEQ multiplex PCR; TCRdb stores in-frame clones only, minus some. The table records about 83,000 clones, about 69% of them present only once. The clonotype originates from a man in his 60s in good health and CMV-seronegative. The chain couples TRBV2 to TRBJ2-7, with a tentative D call TRBD2 (5 bases). Source material: PBMCs. CDR3 sequence (DNA): TGTGCCAGCAGTGAATCAGGACTGGGCGAGCAGTACTTC. Amino acids: CASSESGLGEQYF.